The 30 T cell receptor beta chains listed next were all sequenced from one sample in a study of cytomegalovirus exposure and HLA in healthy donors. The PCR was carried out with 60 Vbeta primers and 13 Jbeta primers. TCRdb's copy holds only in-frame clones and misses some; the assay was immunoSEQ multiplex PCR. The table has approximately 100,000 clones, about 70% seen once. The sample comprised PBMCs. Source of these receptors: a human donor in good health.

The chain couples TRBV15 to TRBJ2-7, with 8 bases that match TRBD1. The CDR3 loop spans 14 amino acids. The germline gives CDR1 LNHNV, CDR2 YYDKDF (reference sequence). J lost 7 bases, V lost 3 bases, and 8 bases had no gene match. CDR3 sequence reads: CATSRERQGWEQYF. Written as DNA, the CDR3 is TGTGCCACCAGCAGGGAACGACAGGGGTGGGAGCAGTACTTC. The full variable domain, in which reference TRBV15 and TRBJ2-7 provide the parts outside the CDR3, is DAMVIQNPRYQVTQFGKPVTLSCSQTLNHNVMYWYQQKSSQAPKLLFHYYDKDFNNEADTPDNFQSRRPNTSFCFLDIRSPGLGDTAMYLCATSRERQGWEQYFGPGTRLTVT.

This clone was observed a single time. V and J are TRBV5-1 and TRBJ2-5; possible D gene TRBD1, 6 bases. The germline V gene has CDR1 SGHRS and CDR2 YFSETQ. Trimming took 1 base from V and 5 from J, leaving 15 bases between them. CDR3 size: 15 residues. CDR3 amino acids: CASSLQPSQGETQYF. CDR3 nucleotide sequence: TGCGCCAGCAGCTTGCAACCTAGCCAGGGGGAGACCCAGTACTTC.

The DNA of the CDR3 is TGCGCCAGCAGCTTGGATCCAGATAATAGCAATCAGCCCCAGCATTTT. It yields the protein CASSLDPDNSNQPQHF. This chain joins TRBV5-1 and TRBJ1-5; unclear D gene. Trimming took off 0 bases at V and 0 bases at J, with 10 bases between the two ends. The CDR3 consists of 16 residues. Germline CDR1 SGHRS, CDR2 YFSETQ. Supplemented by reference TRBV5-1 and TRBJ1-5, the full variable domain reads KAGVTQTPRYLIKTRGQQVTLSCSPISGHRSVSWYQQTPGQGLQFLFEYFSETQRNKGNFPGRFSGRQFSNSRSEMNVSTLELGDSALYLCASSLDPDNSNQPQHFGDGTRLSIL.

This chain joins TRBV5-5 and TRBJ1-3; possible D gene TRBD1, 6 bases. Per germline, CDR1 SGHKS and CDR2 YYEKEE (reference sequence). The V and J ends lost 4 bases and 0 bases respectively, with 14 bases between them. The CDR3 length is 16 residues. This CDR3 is CASSQWTAYSGNTIYF. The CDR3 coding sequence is TGTGCCAGCAGCCAATGGACAGCCTACTCTGGAAACACCATATATTTT.

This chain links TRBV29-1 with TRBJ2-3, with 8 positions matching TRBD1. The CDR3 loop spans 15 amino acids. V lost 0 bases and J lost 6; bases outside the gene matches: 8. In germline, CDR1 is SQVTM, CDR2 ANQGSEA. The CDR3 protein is CSVEDRQGAGDTQYF. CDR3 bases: TGCAGCGTTGAAGATCGCCAGGGGGCCGGGGATACGCAGTATTTT.

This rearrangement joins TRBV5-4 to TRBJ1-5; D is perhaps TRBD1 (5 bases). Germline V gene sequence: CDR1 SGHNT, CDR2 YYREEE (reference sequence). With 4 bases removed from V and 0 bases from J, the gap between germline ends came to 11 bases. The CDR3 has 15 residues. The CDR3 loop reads CASSRDSNSNQPQHF. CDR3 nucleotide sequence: TGTGCCAGCAGCCGAGACAGTAATAGCAATCAGCCCCAGCATTTT.

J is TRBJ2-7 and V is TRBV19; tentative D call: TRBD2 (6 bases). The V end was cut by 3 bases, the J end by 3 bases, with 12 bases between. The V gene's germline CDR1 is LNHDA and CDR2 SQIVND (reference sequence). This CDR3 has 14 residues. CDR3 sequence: CASSIPGSVYEQYF. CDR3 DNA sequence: TGTGCCAGTAGTATCCCCGGGAGTGTCTACGAGCAGTACTTC. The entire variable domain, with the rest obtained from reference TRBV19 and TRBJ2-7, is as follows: DGGITQSPKYLFRKEGQNVTLSCEQNLNHDAMYWYRQDPGQGLRLIYYSQIVNDFQKGDIAEGYSVSREKKESFPLTVTSAQKNPTAFYLCASSIPGSVYEQYFGPGTRLTVT.

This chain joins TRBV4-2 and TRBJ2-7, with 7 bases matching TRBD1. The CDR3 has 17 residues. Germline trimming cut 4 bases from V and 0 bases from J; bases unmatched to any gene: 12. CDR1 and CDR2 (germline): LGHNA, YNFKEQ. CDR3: CASSRLQGTPNSYEQYF. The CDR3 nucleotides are TGTGCCAGCAGCCGGTTACAGGGGACCCCGAACTCCTACGAGCAGTACTTC.

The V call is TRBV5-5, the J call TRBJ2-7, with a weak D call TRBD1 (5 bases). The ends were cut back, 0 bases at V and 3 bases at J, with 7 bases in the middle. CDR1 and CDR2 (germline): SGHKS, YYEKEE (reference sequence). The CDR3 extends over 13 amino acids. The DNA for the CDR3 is TGTGCCAGCAGCTTGGGACAGAACTACGAGCAGTACTTC. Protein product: CASSLGQNYEQYF.

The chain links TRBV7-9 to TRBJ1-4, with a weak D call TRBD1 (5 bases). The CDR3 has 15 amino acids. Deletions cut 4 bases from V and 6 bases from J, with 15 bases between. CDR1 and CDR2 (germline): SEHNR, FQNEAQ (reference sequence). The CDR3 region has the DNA TGTGCCAGCAGCTCGTCCGGGACTTGGGATGAAAAACTGTTTTTT. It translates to CASSSSGTWDEKLFF.

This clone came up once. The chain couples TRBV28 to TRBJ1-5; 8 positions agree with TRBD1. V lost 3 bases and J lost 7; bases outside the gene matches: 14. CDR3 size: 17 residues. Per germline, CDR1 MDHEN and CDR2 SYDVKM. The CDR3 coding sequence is TGTGCCAGCAGTTTCCCCTCAGGACAGGGTGTTAGGCAGCCCCAGCATTTT. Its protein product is CASSFPSGQGVRQPQHF. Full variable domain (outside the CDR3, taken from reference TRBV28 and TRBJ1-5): DVKVTQSSRYLVKRTGEKVFLECVQDMDHENMFWYRQDPGLGLRLIYFSYDVKMKEKGDIPEGYSVSREKKERFSLILESASTNQTSMYLCASSFPSGQGVRQPQHFGDGTRLSIL.

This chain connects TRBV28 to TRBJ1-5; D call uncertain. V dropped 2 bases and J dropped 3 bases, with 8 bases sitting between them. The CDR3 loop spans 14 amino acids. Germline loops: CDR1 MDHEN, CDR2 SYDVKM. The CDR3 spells CASSLPEHNQPQHF. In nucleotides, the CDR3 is TGTGCCAGCAGTTTACCTGAACACAATCAGCCCCAGCATTTT. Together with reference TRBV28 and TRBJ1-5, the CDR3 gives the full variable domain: DVKVTQSSRYLVKRTGEKVFLECVQDMDHENMFWYRQDPGLGLRLIYFSYDVKMKEKGDIPEGYSVSREKKERFSLILESASTNQTSMYLCASSLPEHNQPQHFGDGTRLSIL.

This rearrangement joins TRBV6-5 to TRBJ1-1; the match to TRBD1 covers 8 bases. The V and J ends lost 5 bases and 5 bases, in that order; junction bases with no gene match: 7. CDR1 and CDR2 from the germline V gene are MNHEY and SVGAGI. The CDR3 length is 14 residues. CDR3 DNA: TGTGCCAGCAGTGGACAGGGAGGATTAACTGAAGCTTTCTTT. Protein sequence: CASSGQGGLTEAFF.

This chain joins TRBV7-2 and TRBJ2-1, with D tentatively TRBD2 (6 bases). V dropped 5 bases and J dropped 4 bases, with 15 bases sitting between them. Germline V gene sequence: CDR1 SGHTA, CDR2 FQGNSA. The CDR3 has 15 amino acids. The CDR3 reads CASSQETSRYNEQFF. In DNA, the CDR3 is TGTGCCAGCAGCCAAGAGACTAGTCGGTACAATGAGCAGTTCTTC.

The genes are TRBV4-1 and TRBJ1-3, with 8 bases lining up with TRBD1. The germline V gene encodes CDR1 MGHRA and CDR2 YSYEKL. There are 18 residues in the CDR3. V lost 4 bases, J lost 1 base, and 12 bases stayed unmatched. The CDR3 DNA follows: TGCGCCAGCAGCCCTTACGGACAGGGAGAGAAGTCTGGAAACACCATATATTTT. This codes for CASSPYGQGEKSGNTIYF.

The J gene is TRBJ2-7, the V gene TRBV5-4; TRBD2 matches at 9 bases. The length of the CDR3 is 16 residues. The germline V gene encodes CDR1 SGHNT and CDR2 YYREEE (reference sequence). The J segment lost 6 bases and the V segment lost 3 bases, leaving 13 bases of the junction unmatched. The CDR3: CASSWNAGTSPVEQYF. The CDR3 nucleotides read TGTGCCAGCAGCTGGAACGCCGGGACTAGCCCTGTCGAGCAGTACTTC.

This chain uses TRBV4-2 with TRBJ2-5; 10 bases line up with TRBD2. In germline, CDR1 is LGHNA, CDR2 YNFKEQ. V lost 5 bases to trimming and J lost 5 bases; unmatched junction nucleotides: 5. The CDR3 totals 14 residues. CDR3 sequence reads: CASSSRTSGETQYF. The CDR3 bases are TGTGCCAGCAGCTCCAGGACTAGCGGTGAGACCCAGTACTTC.

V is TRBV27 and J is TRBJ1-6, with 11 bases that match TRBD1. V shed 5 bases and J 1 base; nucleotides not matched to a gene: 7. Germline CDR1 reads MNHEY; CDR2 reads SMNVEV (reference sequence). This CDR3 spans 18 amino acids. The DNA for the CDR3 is TGTGCCAGCAGTCCCGGGACAGGGGGATGGTCCTATAATTCACCCCTCCACTTT. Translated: CASSPGTGGWSYNSPLHF.

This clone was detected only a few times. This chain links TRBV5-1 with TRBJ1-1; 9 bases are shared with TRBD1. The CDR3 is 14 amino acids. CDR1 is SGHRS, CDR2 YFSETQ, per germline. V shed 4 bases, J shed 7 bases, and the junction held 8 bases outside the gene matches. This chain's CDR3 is CASSETGTGREAFF. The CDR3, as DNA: TGCGCCAGCAGCGAGACCGGGACAGGGCGTGAAGCTTTCTTT. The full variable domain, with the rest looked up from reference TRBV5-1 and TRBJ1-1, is KAGVTQTPRYLIKTRGQQVTLSCSPISGHRSVSWYQQTPGQGLQFLFEYFSETQRNKGNFPGRFSGRQFSNSRSEMNVSTLELGDSALYLCASSETGTGREAFFGQGTRLTVV.

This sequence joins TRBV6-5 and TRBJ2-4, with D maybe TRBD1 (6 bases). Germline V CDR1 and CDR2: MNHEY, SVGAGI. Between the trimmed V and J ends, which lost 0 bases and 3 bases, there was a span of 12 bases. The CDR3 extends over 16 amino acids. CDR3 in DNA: TGTGCCAGCAGTTACTCAATCGTACAGGGCAAAAACATTCAGTACTTC. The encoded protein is CASSYSIVQGKNIQYF.

Here the CDR3 DNA reads TGTGCCAGCAGACCTAATAGCAATCAGCCCCAGCATTTT. It codes for CASRPNSNQPQHF. The chain recombines TRBV27 with TRBJ1-5, with unresolved D. The CDR3 is made up of 13 amino acids. V shed 6 bases and J shed 0 bases, with 6 bases lying between them. CDR1 MNHEY and CDR2 SMNVEV come from the germline V gene (reference sequence).

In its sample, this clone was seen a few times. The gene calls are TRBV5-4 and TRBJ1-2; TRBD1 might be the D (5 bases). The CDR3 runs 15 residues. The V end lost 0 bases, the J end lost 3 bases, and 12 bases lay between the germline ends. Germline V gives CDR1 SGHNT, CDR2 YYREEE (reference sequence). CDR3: CASSLAAGPDYGYTF. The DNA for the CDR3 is TGTGCCAGCAGCTTGGCGGCAGGGCCGGACTATGGCTACACCTTC.

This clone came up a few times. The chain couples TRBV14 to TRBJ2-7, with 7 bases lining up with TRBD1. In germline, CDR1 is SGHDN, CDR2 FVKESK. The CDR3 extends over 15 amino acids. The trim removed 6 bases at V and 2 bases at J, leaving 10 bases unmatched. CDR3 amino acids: CASRPTGAPPYEQYF. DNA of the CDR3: TGTGCCAGCAGGCCTACAGGGGCCCCTCCCTACGAGCAGTACTTC.

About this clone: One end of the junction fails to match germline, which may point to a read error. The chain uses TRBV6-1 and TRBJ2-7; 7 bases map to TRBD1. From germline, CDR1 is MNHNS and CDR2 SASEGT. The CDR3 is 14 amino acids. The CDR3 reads CASREGTAPYEQYF. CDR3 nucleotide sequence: TGTGCCAGCAGAGAAGGGACAGCCCCCTACGAGCAGTACTTC.

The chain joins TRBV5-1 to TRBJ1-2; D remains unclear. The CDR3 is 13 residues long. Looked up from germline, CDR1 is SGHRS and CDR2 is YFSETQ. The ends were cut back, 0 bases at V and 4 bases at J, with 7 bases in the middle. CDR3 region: CASSLGGSYGYTF. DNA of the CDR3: TGCGCCAGCAGCTTGGGCGGATCCTATGGCTACACCTTC.

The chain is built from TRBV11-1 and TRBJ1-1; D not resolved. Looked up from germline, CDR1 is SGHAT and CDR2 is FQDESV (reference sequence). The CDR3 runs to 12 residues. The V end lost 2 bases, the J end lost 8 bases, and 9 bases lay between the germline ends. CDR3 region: CASSLSALEAFF. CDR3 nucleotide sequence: TGTGCCAGCAGCTTATCCGCACTAGAAGCTTTCTTT.

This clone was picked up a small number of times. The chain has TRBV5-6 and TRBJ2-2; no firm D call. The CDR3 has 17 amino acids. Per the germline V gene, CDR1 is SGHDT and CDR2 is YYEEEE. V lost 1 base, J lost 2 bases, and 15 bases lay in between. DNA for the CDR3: TGTGCCAGCAGCTTGTTCGGTCTTCCCCTTAACACCGGGGAGCTGTTTTTT. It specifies CASSLFGLPLNTGELFF.

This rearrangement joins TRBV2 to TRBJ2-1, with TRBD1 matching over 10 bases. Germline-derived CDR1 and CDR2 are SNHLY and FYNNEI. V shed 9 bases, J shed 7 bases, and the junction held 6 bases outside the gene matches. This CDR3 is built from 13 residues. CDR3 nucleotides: TGTGCCAGTGCGTGGGACAGGGGAAATGAGCAGTTCTTC. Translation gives CASAWDRGNEQFF.

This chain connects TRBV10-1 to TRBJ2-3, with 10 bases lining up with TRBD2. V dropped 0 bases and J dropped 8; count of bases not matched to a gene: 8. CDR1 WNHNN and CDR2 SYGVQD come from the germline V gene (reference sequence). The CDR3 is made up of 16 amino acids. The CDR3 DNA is TGCGCCAGCAGTGAGTCCCCTAGCGGGAGTTCGGGTACGCAGTATTTT. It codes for CASSESPSGSSGTQYF.

As DNA, the CDR3 is TGTGCCAGCAGTTACAGTAATCAGCCCCAGCATTTT. Its translation: CASSYSNQPQHF. The V and J genes are TRBV28 and TRBJ1-5; D is unresolved. V lost 4 bases, J lost 4 bases, and 5 bases lay in between. Germline lookup yields CDR1 MDHEN and CDR2 SYDVKM. The CDR3 has 12 amino acids.